The TCR beta chain described here comes from a study of T cells in Graves' hyperthyroidism and ophthalmopathy. This CDR3 region has 14 residues. Trimming removed 4 bases at V and 5 bases at J, with 17 bases between. CDR1 is DFQATT and CDR2 is SNEGSKA in the germline V gene (reference sequence). Amplification of TCR beta CDR3 regions used RNA as the template. The HTBI primer set served for first-round RT-PCR of the TCR CDR3. Using its own MiXCR run on the multiplex PCR reads, TCRdb lists one record per CDR3 protein. The repertoire holds nearly 750,000 distinct CDR3 sequences, with under 45% as singletons.

The sequencing sample was made of blood. The gene calls are TRBV20-1 and TRBJ1-1; D might be TRBD1 (6 bases). The clonotype comes from a woman aged 40-49 years with Graves' hyperthyroidism. CDR3 protein: CSAIGRRGATEAFF. CDR3 nucleotides: TGCAGTGCTATCGGACGGCGGGGGGCGACTGAAGCTTTCTTT.